The text below deals with one TCR beta chain. A read error is possible here, since a much larger clone lies one base away. Researchers made TCR beta libraries by using iRepertoire HTBI primers and running Arm-PCR on CDR3 regions. TCRdb processed the multiplex PCR reads anew with MiXCR; each CDR3 protein has one entry. The repertoire consists of 350,000 to 550,000 distinct CDR3 sequences, with 14% occurring once and the leading ten covering approximately 15%. CDR1 is GTSNPN, CDR2 SVGIG, per germline (reference sequence). V lost 3 bases to trimming and J lost 3 bases, with 14 bases between them. The CDR3 contains 15 residues. Sample time point: newly diagnosed GD, antithyroid drugs for less than 3 months. RNA extracted from PBMCs served as the sequencing template. The data were obtained in a study of regulatory T cells in long-lasting Graves disease. These data are also associated with another study on T cells in Graves' hyperthyroidism and ophthalmopathy. As that report states: In the first-round RT-PCR of the TCR CDR3, the HTBI primer set was used. Before onset, by a median of approximately 6.8 months, the model predicted ophthalmopathy.

Source: peripheral blood mononuclear cells (PBMCs), taken at new diagnosis, from a patient treated with antithyroid drugs. This receptor was identified in a woman in her 50s with Graves disease. The chain links TRBV30 to TRBJ2-2; D might be TRBD1 or TRBD2, each matching 5 bases. The CDR3 nucleotides read TGTGCCTGGAGCCCGGACATGGGAGACACCGGGGAGCTGTTTTTT. It yields the protein CAWSPDMGDTGELFF.